Presented here are 14 T cell receptor beta chains from one specimen sequenced in a study of long-term antiretroviral therapy in people with HIV (dated by TCRdb to about 2022). The immunoSEQ hsTCRB v3.0 assay was used at survey level resolution to sequence the TRB variable region. The table was pulled from immuneACCESS by TCRdb, which kept in-frame rearrangements only. Such tables lose some clones; where checked, under half of the loss comes from unresolved V genes, and the rest has no known cause. The sample yields some 25,000 clones; 80% to 90% were counted once. In total, the top ten clones hold approximately 9.5% of the sample. The source was unsorted PBMCs, collected 3 years after starting antiretroviral therapy. Receptor source: a man aged 40-49 years with HIV.

This rearrangement joins TRBV29-1 to TRBJ2-3, with D tentatively TRBD1 or TRBD2 (6 bases each). V dropped 5 bases and J dropped 2 bases, with 14 bases sitting between them. Looked up from germline, CDR1 is SQVTM and CDR2 is ANQGSEA. The CDR3 has 14 residues. CDR3 DNA: TGCAGCGTTACCGCAGGGGAGGTCACAGATACGCAGTATTTT. It specifies CSVTAGEVTDTQYF.

The chain carries TRBV27 and TRBJ1-1; D uncertain. CDR3 length: 13 residues. In germline, CDR1 is MNHEY, CDR2 SMNVEV (reference sequence). Trimming stripped 4 bases from V and 1 base from J, with 7 bases between. The CDR3 DNA sequence: TGTGCCAGCAGTTGGGGAGGGAACACTGAAGCTTTCTTT. This encodes CASSWGGNTEAFF.

This chain connects TRBV7-9 to TRBJ1-2; D may be TRBD1 (5 bases). Germline V gene sequence: CDR1 SEHNR, CDR2 FQNEAQ (reference sequence). Trimming removed 1 base from V and 2 bases from J, with 14 bases in between. CDR3 length: 16 residues. The CDR3: CASSLDLPGPNYGYTF. CDR3 bases: TGTGCCAGCAGCTTAGATCTCCCGGGACCCAACTATGGCTACACCTTC.

This clone was counted a few times. The rearrangement uses TRBV7-6 and TRBJ2-5; TRBD1 might be the D (5 bases). In germline, CDR1 is SGHVS, CDR2 FNYEAQ. The V end lost 4 bases, the J end lost 3 bases, and 18 bases lay between the germline ends. There are 16 residues in the CDR3. This CDR3 is CASSSRRTPAEETQYF. In nucleotides, the CDR3 is TGTGCCAGCAGCTCTAGAAGGACACCGGCGGAAGAGACCCAGTACTTC. Full variable domain (missing parts from reference TRBV7-6 and TRBJ2-5): GAGVSQSPRYKVTKRGQDVALRCDPISGHVSLYWYRQALGQGPEFLTYFNYEAQQDKSGLPNDRFSAERPEGSISTLTIQRTEQRDSAMYRCASSSRRTPAEETQYFGPGTRLLVL.

The chain employs TRBV2 and TRBJ1-3; D is undetermined. V shed 7 bases and J shed 1 base, with 11 bases lying between them. The CDR3 is made up of 14 amino acids. Germline lookup yields CDR1 SNHLY and CDR2 FYNNEI. CDR3: CASILGSSGNTIYF. In DNA, the CDR3 is TGTGCCAGCATTCTGGGAAGTTCTGGAAACACCATATATTTT.

This sequence joins TRBV29-1 and TRBJ2-1, with a weak D call TRBD1 (6 bases). CDR3 length equals 16 residues. With 7 bases removed from V and 1 base from J, the gap between germline ends came to 20 bases. Germline assignment: CDR1 SQVTM and CDR2 ANQGSEA. The CDR3 region has the DNA TGCAGCGCCGGACCTCAGGGGTTCCAGTCCTACAATGAGCAGTTCTTC. Translation gives CSAGPQGFQSYNEQFF.

J is TRBJ1-3 and V is TRBV9; TRBD1 agrees at 8 bases. The junction had 7 bases not matched to a gene; V was cut back by 7 bases and J by 1 base. This CDR3 is built from 15 residues. CDR1 SGDLS and CDR2 YYNGEE come from the germline V gene. The CDR3 DNA reads TGTGCCAGCGACAGGGGCGATATGTCTGGAAACACCATATATTTT. Translated: CASDRGDMSGNTIYF. The full variable domain, rest sourced from reference TRBV9 and TRBJ1-3, is DSGVTQTPKHLITATGQRVTLRCSPRSGDLSVYWYQQSLDQGLQFLIQYYNGEERAKGNILERFSAQQFPDLHSELNLSSLELGDSALYFCASDRGDMSGNTIYFGEGSWLTVV.

This clone was seen a handful of times. CDR3 in amino acids: CASSVTGFSYGNTIYF. In DNA form, the CDR3 reads TGTGCCAGCAGCGTAACTGGTTTTAGTTACGGAAACACCATATATTTT. This chain uses TRBV9 with TRBJ1-3; D ambiguous. From germline, CDR1 is SGDLS and CDR2 YYNGEE. The CDR3 totals 16 residues. V was shortened by 1 base and J by 4 bases, with 15 bases between the two germline ends.

This chain links TRBV7-9 with TRBJ2-1; D remains unclear. Germline CDR1 SEHNR, CDR2 FQNEAQ (reference sequence). V lost 6 bases and J 5 bases, leaving 2 bases between the germline ends. The CDR3 covers 10 residues. CDR3 DNA sequence: TGTGCCAGCAGGAACAATGAGCAGTTCTTC. Its translation is CASRNNEQFF.

V and J are TRBV20-1 and TRBJ2-5, with D uncertain. In germline, CDR1 is DFQATT, CDR2 SNEGSKA (reference sequence). The V end lost 2 bases, the J end lost 2 bases, and 0 bases lay between the germline ends. This CDR3 contains 10 residues. In DNA form, the CDR3 reads TGCAGTGCTAGACAAGAGACCCAGTACTTC. It is translated as CSARQETQYF.

The chain recombines TRBV7-9 with TRBJ2-7; TRBD1 might be the D (5 bases). The CDR3 covers 16 residues. Germline V gives CDR1 SEHNR, CDR2 FQNEAQ (reference sequence). Trimming pared 1 base from V and 0 bases from J, leaving 13 bases between. The CDR3 DNA reads as TGTGCCAGCAGCTTAGGGGCAGGGCTTGGCTCCTACGAGCAGTACTTC. The encoded protein is CASSLGAGLGSYEQYF.

The chain uses TRBV5-1 and TRBJ2-7; D is ambiguous. Trimming left V 5 bases short and J 2 bases short, with 5 bases between. CDR3 length: 11 residues. Per germline, CDR1 SGHRS and CDR2 YFSETQ. CDR3 region: CASSSTYEQYF. CDR3 nucleotide sequence: TGCGCCAGCAGTTCCACCTACGAGCAGTACTTC.

The CDR3 coding sequence is TGTGCCATCAGCCGGGTCTCAAACACTGAAGCTTTCTTT. This codes for CAISRVSNTEAFF. The V call is TRBV10-3, the J call TRBJ1-1; the D is unclear. The CDR3 consists of 13 residues. The germline CDR1 and CDR2 sequences are ENHRY and SYGVKD. V gave up 6 bases and J gave up 2 bases, with 10 bases separating them.

This chain links TRBV5-1 with TRBJ2-1, with 10 bases lining up with TRBD2. J was trimmed by 8 bases and V by 2 bases; bases with no gene match: 4. Germline V gives CDR1 SGHRS, CDR2 YFSETQ. This CDR3 is built from 14 residues. The chain's CDR3 is CASSLAGGQDEQFF. The CDR3 DNA is TGCGCCAGCAGCTTAGCGGGGGGGCAGGATGAGCAGTTCTTC.